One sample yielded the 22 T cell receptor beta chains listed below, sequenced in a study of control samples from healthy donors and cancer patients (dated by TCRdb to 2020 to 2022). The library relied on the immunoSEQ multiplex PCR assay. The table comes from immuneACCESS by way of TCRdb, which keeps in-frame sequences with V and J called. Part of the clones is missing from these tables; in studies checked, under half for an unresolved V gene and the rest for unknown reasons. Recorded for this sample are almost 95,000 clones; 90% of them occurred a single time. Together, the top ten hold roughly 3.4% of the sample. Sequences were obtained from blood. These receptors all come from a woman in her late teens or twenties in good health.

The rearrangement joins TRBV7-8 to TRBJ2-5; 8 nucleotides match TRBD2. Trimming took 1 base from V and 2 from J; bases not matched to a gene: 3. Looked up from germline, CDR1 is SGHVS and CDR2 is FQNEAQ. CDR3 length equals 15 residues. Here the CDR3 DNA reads TGTGCCAGCAGCTTAGGACGGGGGGGACAAGAGACCCAGTACTTC. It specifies CASSLGRGGQETQYF.

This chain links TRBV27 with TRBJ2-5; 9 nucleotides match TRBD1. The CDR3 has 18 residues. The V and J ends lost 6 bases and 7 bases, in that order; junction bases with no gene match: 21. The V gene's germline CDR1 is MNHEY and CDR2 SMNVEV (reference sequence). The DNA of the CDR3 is TGTGCCAGCAGCTTCTTGACGAGATGGACAGGGGCTAGCGGGACCCAGTACTTC. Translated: CASSFLTRWTGASGTQYF.

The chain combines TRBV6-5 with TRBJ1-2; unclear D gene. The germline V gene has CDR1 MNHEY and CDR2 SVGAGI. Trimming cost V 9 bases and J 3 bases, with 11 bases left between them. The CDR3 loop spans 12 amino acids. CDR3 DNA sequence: TGTGCCAGTCTTCAGGCGGACTATGGCTACACCTTC. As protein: CASLQADYGYTF.

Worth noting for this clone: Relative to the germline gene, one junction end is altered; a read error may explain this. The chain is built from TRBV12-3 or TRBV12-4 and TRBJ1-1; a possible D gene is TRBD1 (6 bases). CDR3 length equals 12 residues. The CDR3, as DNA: TGTGCCAGCAGTACCCGGGACACTAAAGCTTTCTTT. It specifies CASSTRDTKAFF.

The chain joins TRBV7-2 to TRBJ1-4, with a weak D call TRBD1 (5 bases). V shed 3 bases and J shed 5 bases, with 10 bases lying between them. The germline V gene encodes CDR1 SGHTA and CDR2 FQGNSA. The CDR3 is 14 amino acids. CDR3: CASSFGGGNEKLFF. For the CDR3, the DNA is TGTGCCAGCAGCTTCGGGGGGGGGAATGAAAAACTGTTTTTT.

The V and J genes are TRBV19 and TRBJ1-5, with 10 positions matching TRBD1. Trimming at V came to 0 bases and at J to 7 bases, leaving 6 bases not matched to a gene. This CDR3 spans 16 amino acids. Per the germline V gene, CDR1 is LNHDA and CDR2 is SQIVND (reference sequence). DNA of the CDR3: TGTGCCAGTAGTATAGATCGCGGGACAGGGGACCAGCCCCAGCATTTT. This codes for CASSIDRGTGDQPQHF.

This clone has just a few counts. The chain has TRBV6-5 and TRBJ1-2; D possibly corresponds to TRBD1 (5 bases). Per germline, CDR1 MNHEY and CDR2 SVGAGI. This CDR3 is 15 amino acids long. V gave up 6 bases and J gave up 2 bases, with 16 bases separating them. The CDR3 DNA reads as TGTGCCAGCAGGAATATTGCGCAGGGAAACTATGGCTACACCTTC. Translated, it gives CASRNIAQGNYGYTF.

The CDR3 protein is CASTIIRQGFNYGYTF. DNA of the CDR3: TGTGCCAGTACCATAATACGACAGGGATTTAACTATGGCTACACCTTC. The chain links TRBV19 to TRBJ1-2; TRBD1 matches at 7 bases. The ends lost 7 bases at V and 1 base at J; junction bases unmatched: 12. The germline V gene encodes CDR1 LNHDA and CDR2 SQIVND (reference sequence). This CDR3 comprises 16 residues.

The CDR3: CASSRDRLYGYTF. CDR3 nucleotides: TGTGCCAGCAGCCGGGACAGACTCTATGGCTACACCTTC. The chain is built from TRBV5-6 and TRBJ1-2, with 7 nucleotides matching TRBD1. V shed 4 bases, J shed 4 bases, and the junction held 4 bases outside the gene matches. CDR1 is SGHDT, CDR2 YYEEEE, per germline. CDR3 length: 13 residues.

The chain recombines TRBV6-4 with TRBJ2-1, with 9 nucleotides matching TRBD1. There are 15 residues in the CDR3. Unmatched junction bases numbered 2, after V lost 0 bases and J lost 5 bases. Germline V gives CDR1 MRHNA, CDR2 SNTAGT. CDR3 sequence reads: CASSDSTGGNNEQFF. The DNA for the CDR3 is TGTGCCAGCAGTGACTCGACAGGGGGTAACAATGAGCAGTTCTTC.

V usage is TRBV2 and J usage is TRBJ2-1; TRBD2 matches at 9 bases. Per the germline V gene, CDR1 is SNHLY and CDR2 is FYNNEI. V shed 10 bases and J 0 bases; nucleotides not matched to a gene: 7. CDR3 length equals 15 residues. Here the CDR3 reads CATQSGGNSYNEQFF. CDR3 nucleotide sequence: TGTGCCACCCAAAGCGGGGGGAACTCCTACAATGAGCAGTTCTTC.

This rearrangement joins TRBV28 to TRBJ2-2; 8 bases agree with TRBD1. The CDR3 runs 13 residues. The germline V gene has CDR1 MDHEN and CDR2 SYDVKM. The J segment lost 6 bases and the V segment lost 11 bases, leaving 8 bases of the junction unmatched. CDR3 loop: CAFSDRVSGELFF. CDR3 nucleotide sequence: TGTGCCTTTTCGGACAGGGTTTCCGGGGAGCTGTTTTTT.

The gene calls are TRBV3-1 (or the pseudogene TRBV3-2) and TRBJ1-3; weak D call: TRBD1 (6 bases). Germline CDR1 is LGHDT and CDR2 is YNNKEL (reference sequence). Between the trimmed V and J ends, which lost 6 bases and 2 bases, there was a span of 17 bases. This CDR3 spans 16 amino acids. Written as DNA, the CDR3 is TGTGCCAGCAGTCTGACCCCGGGGGCGACTGGAAACACCATATATTTT. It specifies CASSLTPGATGNTIYF.

The CDR3 DNA sequence: TGTGCCAGCTCACCGGGGACTAGCGGCCCACGTAGGGAGCTGTTTTTT. Translating it yields CASSPGTSGPRRELFF. V and J are TRBV18 and TRBJ2-2; 11 nucleotides match TRBD2. The CDR3 consists of 16 residues. J lost 9 bases, V lost 3 bases, and 9 bases had no gene match. The germline gives CDR1 KGHSH, CDR2 LQKENI.

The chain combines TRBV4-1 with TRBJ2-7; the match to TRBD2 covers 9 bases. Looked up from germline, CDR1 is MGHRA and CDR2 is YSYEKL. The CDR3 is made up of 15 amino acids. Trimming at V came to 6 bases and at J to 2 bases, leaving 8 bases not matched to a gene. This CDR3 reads CASSPSGDKTYEQYF. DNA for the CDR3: TGCGCCAGCAGTCCTAGCGGGGACAAGACCTACGAGCAGTACTTC.

The CDR3 DNA reads as TGCGCCAGCAGCCAAGAATTGGGAGCGGGACTCTCCTACGAGCAGTACTTC. It is translated as CASSQELGAGLSYEQYF. The chain uses TRBV4-1 and TRBJ2-7; 7 nucleotides agree with TRBD2. CDR3 length equals 17 residues. CDR1 is MGHRA and CDR2 is YSYEKL in the germline V gene. V shed 0 bases and J 0 bases; nucleotides not matched to a gene: 8.

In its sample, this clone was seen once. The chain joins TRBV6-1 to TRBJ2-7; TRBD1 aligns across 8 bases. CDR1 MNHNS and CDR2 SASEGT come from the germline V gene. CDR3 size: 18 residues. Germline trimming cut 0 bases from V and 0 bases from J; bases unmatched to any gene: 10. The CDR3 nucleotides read TGTGCCAGCAGTGAAGCTGGGACAGGTCACGTCCCCTCCTACGAGCAGTACTTC. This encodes CASSEAGTGHVPSYEQYF.

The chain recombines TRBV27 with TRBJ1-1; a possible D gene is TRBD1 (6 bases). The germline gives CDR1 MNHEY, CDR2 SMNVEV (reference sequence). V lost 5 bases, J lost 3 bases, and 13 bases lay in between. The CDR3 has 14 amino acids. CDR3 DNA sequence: TGTGCCAGCAGTAAACGGGACATGGACACTGAAGCTTTCTTT. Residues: CASSKRDMDTEAFF.

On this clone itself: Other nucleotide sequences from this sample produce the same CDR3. The DNA for the CDR3 is TGTGCCAGCAGTGAAGTAGCGGGGGGGCCGGGGGAGCAGTACTTC. Translation: CASSEVAGGPGEQYF. This chain uses TRBV6-1 with TRBJ2-7; 11 nucleotides agree with TRBD2. Germline V CDR1 and CDR2: MNHNS, SASEGT. The V segment lost 1 base and the J segment 7 bases; nucleotides outside the gene matches: 6. The CDR3 is 15 amino acids.

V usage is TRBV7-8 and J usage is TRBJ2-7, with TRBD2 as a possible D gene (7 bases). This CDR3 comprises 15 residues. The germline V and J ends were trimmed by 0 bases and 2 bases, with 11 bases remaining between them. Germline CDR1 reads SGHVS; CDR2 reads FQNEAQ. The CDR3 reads CASSLAGGPAYEQYF. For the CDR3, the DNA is TGTGCCAGCAGCTTAGCCGGGGGGCCAGCCTACGAGCAGTACTTC.

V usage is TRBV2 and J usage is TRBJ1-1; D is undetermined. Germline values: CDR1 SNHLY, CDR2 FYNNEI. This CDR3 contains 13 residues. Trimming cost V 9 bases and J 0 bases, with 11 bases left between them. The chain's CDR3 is CARRTAVNTEAFF. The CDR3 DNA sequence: TGTGCCAGAAGAACAGCGGTGAACACTGAAGCTTTCTTT.

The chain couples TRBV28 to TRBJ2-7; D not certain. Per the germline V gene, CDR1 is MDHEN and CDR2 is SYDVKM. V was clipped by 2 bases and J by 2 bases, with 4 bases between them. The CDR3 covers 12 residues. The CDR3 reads CASSLRPYEQYF. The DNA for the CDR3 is TGTGCCAGCAGTTTAAGGCCCTACGAGCAGTACTTC.